Below are 21 T cell receptor beta chains sequenced from a single sample in a study of CD8 T cells in ankylosing spondylitis. TCRdb re-derived calls from the 5' RACE reads in MiXCR, one entry per CDR3 protein. This table holds 250,000 or so distinct CDR3 sequences, 20% to 30% found once. Sequencing was done on a sample of blood, either unsorted or a sorted T cell fraction (not recorded which). The receptor set was obtained from a male donor with ankylosing spondylitis or in good health (not recorded which).

This clonotype was picked up one time. The chain uses TRBV7-8 and TRBJ1-5; 7 nucleotides agree with TRBD1. Trimming at V came to 5 bases and at J to 3 bases, leaving 4 bases not matched to a gene. This CDR3 contains 14 residues. CDR1 is SGHVS and CDR2 is FQNEAQ in the germline V gene. DNA for the CDR3: TGTGCCAGCAGCCCAGGGACAGACAATCAGCCCCAGCATTTT. Translation: CASSPGTDNQPQHF.

This clonotype was recorded once. The genes are TRBV7-9 and TRBJ2-3; D remains unclear. Trimming removed 5 bases from V and 5 bases from J, with 8 bases in between. Germline values: CDR1 SEHNR, CDR2 FQNEAQ (reference sequence). The CDR3 loop spans 12 amino acids. CDR3 bases: TGTGCCAGCAGCCGGGTAGTAGATACGCAGTATTTT. Its protein is CASSRVVDTQYF.

The V gene is TRBV6-1, the J gene TRBJ1-5, with TRBD1 matching over 7 bases. Germline lookup yields CDR1 MNHNS and CDR2 SASEGT. V shed 10 bases and J 4 bases; nucleotides not matched to a gene: 10. The CDR3 is 14 amino acids. CDR3 sequence reads: CATTPTGTNQPQHF. CDR3 nucleotide sequence: TGTGCCACAACTCCGACAGGGACGAATCAGCCCCAGCATTTT.

This chain uses TRBV6-5 with TRBJ2-2, with 7 bases that match TRBD1. Germline CDR1 and CDR2: MNHEY and SVGAGI. Germline trimming cut 2 bases from V and 4 bases from J; bases unmatched to any gene: 4. This CDR3 is built from 15 residues. CDR3 residues: CASSYGQVITGELFF. The CDR3 DNA is TGTGCCAGCAGTTACGGACAGGTTATCACCGGGGAGCTGTTTTTT.

This clonotype was seen more than once but under ten times. This chain connects TRBV12-3 or TRBV12-4 to TRBJ2-4; D ambiguous. With 3 bases removed from V and 3 bases from J, the gap between germline ends came to 9 bases. The CDR3 has 14 residues. CDR3 coding DNA: TGTGCCAGCAGTTTTACGGCCAGCAAAAACATTCAGTACTTC. Residues: CASSFTASKNIQYF.

There are a few counts of this clonotype. This sequence joins TRBV7-2 and TRBJ2-1, with 10 positions matching TRBD2. Germline CDR1 SGHTA, CDR2 FQGNSA. The CDR3 spans 17 residues. Trimming at V came to 4 bases and at J to 5 bases, leaving 11 bases not matched to a gene. DNA for the CDR3: TGTGCCAGCAGCTCTCAAGTAGCGGGGGGTTCCCACAATGAGCAGTTCTTC. Amino acids: CASSSQVAGGSHNEQFF.

In its sample, this clonotype was seen many times. J is TRBJ2-7 and V is TRBV20-1, with 10 positions matching TRBD2. Germline V gene sequence: CDR1 DFQATT, CDR2 SNEGSKA (reference sequence). This CDR3 contains 15 residues. Trimming removed 0 bases from V and 3 bases from J; junction bases left unmatched: 5. The CDR3 region is CSARDRQRGGYEQYF. In nucleotides, the CDR3 is TGCAGTGCTAGAGACCGCCAGCGGGGGGGCTACGAGCAGTACTTC.

This clonotype has only a few counts. This chain links TRBV20-1 with TRBJ2-5, with D tentatively TRBD2 (6 bases). This CDR3 has 14 amino acids. Germline CDR1 and CDR2: DFQATT and SNEGSKA (reference sequence). With 1 base removed from V and 3 bases from J, the gap between germline ends came to 12 bases. The CDR3 sequence is CSARGLWGEETQYF. CDR3 in DNA: TGCAGTGCTAGAGGTCTTTGGGGGGAAGAGACCCAGTACTTC.

V usage is TRBV4-1 and J usage is TRBJ2-7, with 10 bases matching TRBD2. The CDR3 spans 16 residues. Looked up from germline, CDR1 is MGHRA and CDR2 is YSYEKL. V shed 4 bases and J 1 base; nucleotides not matched to a gene: 7. The CDR3 loop reads CASSPGLADRSYEQYF. In nucleotides, the CDR3 is TGCGCCAGCAGCCCCGGACTAGCGGACAGATCCTACGAGCAGTACTTC.

V usage is TRBV12-3 or TRBV12-4 and J usage is TRBJ2-7, with a weak D call TRBD1 (5 bases). The V gene lost 7 bases and the J gene lost 9 bases, with 13 bases spanning the gap. The length of the CDR3 is 11 residues. Here the CDR3 reads CASTQGLGQYF. Here the CDR3 DNA reads TGTGCCAGCACCCAGGGCCTCGGGCAGTACTTC.

Ten or more counts support this clonotype. The V gene is TRBV5-1, the J gene TRBJ2-7, with a possible D match to TRBD1 (6 bases). Trimming cost V 0 bases and J 4 bases, with 11 bases left between them. The germline gives CDR1 SGHRS, CDR2 YFSETQ. CDR3 length equals 14 residues. The CDR3: CASSLGGQGYEQYF. In nucleotides, the CDR3 is TGCGCCAGCAGCTTGGGTGGCCAGGGGTACGAGCAGTACTTC.

This clonotype occurred a few times. The rearrangement uses TRBV20-1 and TRBJ2-5; the D gene could be TRBD1 or TRBD2 (6 bases each). CDR1 DFQATT and CDR2 SNEGSKA come from the germline V gene (reference sequence). The CDR3 has 14 residues. The V end lost 3 bases, the J end lost 2 bases, and 13 bases lay between the germline ends. The CDR3 spells CSASRGQKQETQYF. The CDR3, as DNA: TGCAGTGCTAGTCGGGGGCAAAAACAAGAGACCCAGTACTTC.

A few counts support this clonotype. This chain connects TRBV7-2 to TRBJ2-1, with TRBD2 matching over 9 bases. Germline V gene lookup returns CDR1 SGHTA and CDR2 FQGNSA. The CDR3 contains 14 residues. The trim removed 5 bases at V and 7 bases at J, leaving 6 bases unmatched. The CDR3, as DNA: TGTGCCAGCAGCCTGAGGACTAGCGTGAATGAGCAGTTCTTC. Its translation: CASSLRTSVNEQFF.

This clonotype was picked up one time. The CDR3 loop is CASNRQRGGFDTQYF. The CDR3 DNA reads as TGTGCCAGCAACCGACAGCGGGGGGGATTCGATACGCAGTATTTT. The chain employs TRBV6-1 and TRBJ2-3, with 10 bases that match TRBD2. J was trimmed by 6 bases and V by 7 bases; bases with no gene match: 10. Per the germline V gene, CDR1 is MNHNS and CDR2 is SASEGT. The CDR3 covers 15 residues.

The chain couples TRBV10-2 to TRBJ2-3, with 12 bases lining up with TRBD2. CDR3 length: 17 amino acids. From germline, CDR1 is WSHSY and CDR2 SAAADI. Losses at the gene ends were 0 bases for V and 3 bases for J; bases not matched to a gene: 4. The CDR3 DNA follows: TGCGCCAGCAGTGAGTCAGGACTAGCGGGGCTAACAGATACGCAGTATTTT. Residues: CASSESGLAGLTDTQYF.

Ten or more counts support this clonotype. This chain joins TRBV29-1 and TRBJ1-4; D not resolved. The CDR3 covers 11 residues. CDR1 is SQVTM, CDR2 ANQGSEA, per germline. V gave up 4 bases and J gave up 7 bases, with 7 bases separating them. This CDR3 reads CSVGWGEKLFF. DNA of the CDR3: TGCAGCGTTGGGTGGGGTGAAAAACTGTTTTTT.

The table lists this clonotype with many counts. The chain is built from TRBV28 and TRBJ1-3; D ambiguous. Germline CDR1 and CDR2: MDHEN and SYDVKM. This CDR3 spans 19 amino acids. The ends were cut back, 0 bases at V and 4 bases at J, with 22 bases in the middle. The CDR3 spells CASSLWRMGSPFPGNTIYF. CDR3 bases: TGTGCCAGCAGTTTATGGAGGATGGGTTCACCCTTCCCCGGAAACACCATATATTTT.

The CDR3 nucleotides are TGCAGTGCTAGAGACTCCCGCGAGGGTCGGACCCAGTACTTC. This codes for CSARDSREGRTQYF. This sequence joins TRBV20-1 and TRBJ2-5; tentative D call: TRBD2 (5 bases). The V gene's germline CDR1 is DFQATT and CDR2 SNEGSKA (reference sequence). The CDR3 loop spans 14 amino acids. V was cut by 0 bases and J by 7 bases, with 15 bases left in between.

This clonotype was observed at least ten times. The gene calls are TRBV20-1 and TRBJ2-3, with 9 bases lining up with TRBD2. Trimming at V came to 6 bases and at J to 5 bases, leaving 6 bases not matched to a gene. Germline CDR1 is DFQATT and CDR2 is SNEGSKA (reference sequence). The CDR3 totals 13 residues. The CDR3: CSAWTSVEDTQYF. The CDR3 coding sequence is TGCAGTGCGTGGACTAGCGTAGAAGATACGCAGTATTTT.

This clonotype was recorded only once. This chain links TRBV5-5 with TRBJ2-3; unclear D gene. The germline CDR1 and CDR2 sequences are SGHKS and YYEKEE (reference sequence). The CDR3 extends over 15 amino acids. The ends were cut back, 4 bases at V and 3 bases at J, with 15 bases in the middle. The CDR3 DNA reads as TGTGCCAGCAGCGTCCCCCCTCCGCGGACAGATACGCAGTATTTT. Translated, it gives CASSVPPPRTDTQYF.

The chain recombines TRBV6-6 with TRBJ1-1, with D perhaps matching TRBD1 (5 bases). Trimming took off 6 bases at V and 0 bases at J, with 8 bases between the two ends. The germline V gene has CDR1 MNHNY and CDR2 SVGAGI (reference sequence). This CDR3 has 13 amino acids. In DNA, the CDR3 is TGTGCCAGCAGCGGACACCTGAACACTGAAGCTTTCTTT. As protein: CASSGHLNTEAFF.